The present T cell receptor beta chain was sequenced within a study of identifying expanded T cells in peripheral blood. CDR1 and CDR2 (germline): GTSNPN, SVGIG (reference sequence). V lost 5 bases to trimming and J lost 4 bases, with 11 bases between them. The CDR3 is 12 amino acids. During the collection period, no donor immune events like infections were recorded. Notes on this clone: Antigen: not known.

Generated by immunoSEQ multiplex PCR, the TCRdb table keeps only in-frame clones and is missing some. Among 90,000 to 95,000 clones listed, roughly 90% were seen once. Study-level results: Clone count variance between roughly two-week samples rose with total template count. Over around two and four weeks, about 15 and 19 clones changed, versus around 1.3 between replicates.

Specimen: blood. The rearrangement joins TRBV30 to TRBJ1-2; D gene ambiguous. The clonotype originates from a person between 18 and 75 years old in good health. This CDR3 is CAWSPSAYGYTF. The CDR3, as DNA: TGTGCCTGGTCTCCGTCAGCCTATGGCTACACCTTC.